Given below is one T cell receptor (beta chain) in context. Its specificity is not known. A J-beta primer mix and a sample-barcoded 5' primer were used in a second PCR of roughly 6 to 11 cycles. All cDNA molecules were each tagged by a template-switch adaptor with 12 random nucleotides. TCRdb recomputed calls from the 5' RACE reads with MiXCR, one row per CDR3 protein. The sample records about 590,000 distinct CDR3 sequences, about 30% being singletons. The sample comes from a study of blood T cells in healthy people across ages. This CDR3 spans 20 amino acids. Study-level findings and limits: Percentage of naive T cells showed a strong correlation with TCR beta diversity. When set beside aged donors, long-lived donors presented more naive CD4+ cells and higher diversity.

Material: blood. The gene calls are TRBV21-1 and TRBJ1-1. TRBV21-1 is marked as a pseudogene. The receptor's source is a woman at least 80 years old in good health. CDR3: CASSKALWRLLRRMNTEAFF. CDR3 nucleotide sequence: TGTGCCAGCAGCAAAGCGCTTTGGAGGTTACTTAGGAGGATGAACACTGAAGCTTTCTTT.